This T cell receptor (beta chain) originates from a study of shared clonotypes between healthy human individuals. Regarding the study as a whole: In this cohort, only blood was sampled, and tissue repertoires likely differ.

This clone showed up just once. Its target is unknown. Per germline, CDR1 KGHSH and CDR2 LQKENI. Trimming cost V 0 bases and J 2 bases; bases outside gene matches: 8. The length of the CDR3 is 18 residues. This table comes from immunoSEQ multiplex PCR, and its TCRdb copy is limited to in-frame clones, with some not included. The data contain around 350,000 clones, 70% to 75% of them singletons. The gene calls are TRBV18 and TRBJ2-1, with 9 bases lining up with TRBD2. This TCR was recovered from a young man in good health. The sequenced sample was memory CD4+ T cells sorted from blood. The subset here: CD45RA-negative fraction. The CDR3 is CASSPPDGAGGTYNEQFF. CDR3 nucleotides: TGTGCCAGCTCACCACCGGATGGAGCGGGAGGAACCTACAATGAGCAGTTCTTC.